The clone carrying this T cell receptor beta chain was observed at least ten times. Its antigen is unidentified. Germline and junction disagree at one end, which may indicate a read error. This specimen belongs to a study of T cells in Graves' hyperthyroidism and ophthalmopathy. Findings and limits, study-wide: Ophthalmopathy and stable hyperthyroidism were separated by a 13 V-J model.

The investigators amplified TCR beta CDR3 regions from RNA transcripts. With the HTBI primer set, the TCR CDR3 went through a first round of RT-PCR. TCRdb reanalysed the multiplex PCR reads using MiXCR and keeps one entry per CDR3 protein. Here the sample spans a few hundred thousand distinct CDR3 sequences, less than 15% being singletons. Germline assignment: CDR1 SGHAT and CDR2 FQDESV (reference sequence). The CDR3 consists of 15 residues. The sequence came from a woman aged 18-29 years with Graves' hyperthyroidism. This sequence joins TRBV11-1 and TRBJ2-1, with 8 bases aligning to TRBD2. The material sequenced was blood. Here the CDR3 DNA reads TGTGCCAGCAGTTTAGCGGGAACGATTTACAATGAGCAGTTCTTC. This sequence encodes CASSLAGTIYNEQFF. Using reference TRBV11-1 and TRBJ2-1 for the parts outside the CDR3, the full variable domain is EAEVAQSPRYKITEKSQAVAFWCDPISGHATLYWYRQILGQGPELLVQFQDESVVDDSQLPKDRFSAERLKGVDSTLKIQPAELGDSAMYLCASSLAGTIYNEQFFGPGTRLTVL.